The clone carrying this T cell receptor (beta chain) has only one observation. Its specificity is unknown. The PCR employed 60 Vbeta primers together with 13 Jbeta primers. Source study methods: Per a later analysis, the number of unique TCR beta chains was 75 million to 90 million, of which 9 million to 14 million were shared. The protocol was immunoSEQ multiplex PCR, while the TCRdb copy is restricted to in-frame clones and leaves out a portion. V and J calls and clone size come straight from that table; D and trimming were deduced from the DNA. The sample holds about 180,000 clones, around four fifths seen once. The CDR3 spans 15 residues. Trimming at V came to 2 bases and at J to 2 bases, leaving 5 bases not matched to a gene. The germline gives CDR1 MNHEY, CDR2 SMNVEV (reference sequence). The sample belongs to a study of cytomegalovirus exposure and HLA in healthy donors. Notes on the study in general: The study listed roughly 160 cytomegalovirus-associated TCR beta chains. For TCR beta chains, V- and J-gene trimming was later linked to a missense DCLRE1C variant.

What was sequenced was PBMCs. The chain has TRBV27 and TRBJ2-7; 8 nucleotides agree with TRBD2. The receptor's source is a man under 40 in good health and CMV-seronegative. The CDR3 protein is CASSLSGGGTYEQYF. The DNA of the CDR3 is TGTGCCAGCAGTTTAAGCGGGGGCGGAACCTACGAGCAGTACTTC.